This section outlines one TCR beta chain sequence together with its context. Its target is not known. The Oncomine TCR Beta short-read assay was what sequenced the DNA obtained from cultured CD4+ T cells. TCRdb reprocessed the PCR reads via MiXCR and lists one record per CDR3 protein. The sample holds about 15,000 distinct CDR3 sequences, about 52% seen once. Indicated time point: late sampling 161 to 241 days after vaccination in a few convalescent patients. Treatment denoted: roughly 10-day PBMC culture with coronavirus spike peptide pools or control peptides (ViraFEST assay). Cultures of PBMCs, approximately 2 million per well, were set up with around 10 IU/ml IL-2 and roughly 10 ug/ml peptide pools. Germline V gene lookup returns CDR1 MNHNS and CDR2 SASEGT. The CDR3 sequence is 15 residues long. Trimming removed 4 bases at V and 9 bases at J, with 16 bases between. The data originate from a study of vaccination and CD4 T cells after COVID-19.

The J gene is TRBJ1-6, the V gene TRBV6-1, with D hard to call. The TCR sequence derives from a human donor who had recovered from COVID-19. The sequencing here drew on CD4+ T cells from blood, cultured in vitro, taken about 7 months after SARS-CoV-2 vaccination. CDR3 residues: CASSGGSSGGSPLHF. The CDR3 coding sequence is TGTGCCAGCAGTGGAGGGTCATCCGGAGGTTCACCCCTCCACTTT.